The next 13 T cell receptor beta chains were all read from a single sample in a study of blood T cell repertoires in COVID-19. Measured with immunoSEQ multiplex PCR; TCRdb has only the in-frame clones, and not every one. The profile covers nearly 350,000 clones, with approximately 89% appearing a single time and roughly 3.5% taken by the ten largest. The sequencing sample was made of peripheral blood. These receptors were obtained from a woman aged 18-30 years who had recovered from COVID-19.

This rearrangement joins TRBV6-1 to TRBJ1-1; D gene uncertain. The CDR3 totals 19 residues. V was trimmed by 3 bases and J by 0 bases, leaving 23 bases between them. Germline V gives CDR1 MNHNS, CDR2 SASEGT. The CDR3, as DNA: TGTGCCAGCAGTGAGATCCCCGGCCGAGACTTAAACATGAACACTGAAGCTTTCTTT. Its protein product is CASSEIPGRDLNMNTEAFF.

This sequence joins TRBV5-1 and TRBJ2-1, with a tentative D call TRBD1 (6 bases). V was pared by 0 bases and J by 0 bases, with 10 bases between. The CDR3 totals 16 residues. CDR1 and CDR2 from the germline V gene are SGHRS and YFSETQ. The CDR3 DNA is TGCGCCAGCAGCTTGGTGGGGGCCTCCTCCTACAATGAGCAGTTCTTC. It is translated as CASSLVGASSYNEQFF.

The V gene is TRBV19, the J gene TRBJ2-5, with 7 nucleotides matching TRBD2. The CDR3 length is 16 residues. Germline CDR1 and CDR2: LNHDA and SQIVND (reference sequence). V gave up 8 bases and J gave up 4 bases; unmatched junction bases: 16. This CDR3 reads CASAQRRESGLETQYF. The CDR3 coding sequence is TGTGCCAGTGCCCAACGGCGGGAGAGTGGGTTAGAGACCCAGTACTTC.

V is TRBV9 and J is TRBJ2-3; TRBD2 is a possible D gene (6 bases). V was pared by 0 bases and J by 6 bases, with 11 bases between. The CDR3 is 14 residues long. CDR1 and CDR2 (germline): SGDLS, YYNGEE. CDR3: CASSVGPEGDTQYF. CDR3 nucleotide sequence: TGTGCCAGCAGCGTAGGGCCGGAGGGGGATACGCAGTATTTT. The whole variable domain, filled in from reference TRBV9 and TRBJ2-3, reads DSGVTQTPKHLITATGQRVTLRCSPRSGDLSVYWYQQSLDQGLQFLIQYYNGEERAKGNILERFSAQQFPDLHSELNLSSLELGDSALYFCASSVGPEGDTQYFGPGTRLTVL.

The V and J genes are TRBV11-2 and TRBJ1-6; 8 bases fit TRBD1. CDR3 length equals 15 residues. The J segment lost 7 bases and the V segment lost 5 bases, leaving 7 bases of the junction unmatched. The germline V gene encodes CDR1 SGHAT and CDR2 FQNNGV. This chain's CDR3 is CASSLRGLGNSPLHF. The DNA for the CDR3 is TGTGCCAGCAGCCTCAGGGGGCTAGGAAATTCACCCCTCCACTTT. The complete variable domain, with remaining parts taken from reference TRBV11-2 and TRBJ1-6, reads EAGVAQSPRYKIIEKRQSVAFWCNPISGHATLYWYQQILGQGPKLLIQFQNNGVVDDSQLPKDRFSAERLKGVDSTLKIQPAKLEDSAVYLCASSLRGLGNSPLHFGNGTRLTVT.

This chain links TRBV11-3 with TRBJ2-1; TRBD2 agrees at 9 bases. Germline V lookup: CDR1 SGHNT, CDR2 YENEEA. Losses at the gene ends were 5 bases for V and 9 bases for J; bases not matched to a gene: 2. The CDR3 sequence is 12 residues long. The chain's CDR3 is CASSATSGEQFF. The CDR3 nucleotides read TGTGCCAGCAGCGCGACTAGCGGTGAGCAGTTCTTC.

The rearrangement joins TRBV9 to TRBJ2-1; D is possibly TRBD2 (6 bases). Germline CDR1 reads SGDLS; CDR2 reads YYNGEE. With 0 bases removed from V and 4 bases from J, the gap between germline ends came to 11 bases. The CDR3 loop spans 15 amino acids. The CDR3 region has the DNA TGTGCCAGCAGCGTAGAAGGGACTTCTTACAATGAGCAGTTCTTC. The encoded protein is CASSVEGTSYNEQFF.

The CDR3 coding sequence is TGTGCCAGCAGTTATCGGGTCCAGGGAAGCTATGGCTACACCTTC. It is translated as CASSYRVQGSYGYTF. This sequence joins TRBV6-6 and TRBJ1-2; tentatively, D is TRBD1 (5 bases). CDR1 is MNHNY and CDR2 is SVGAGI in the germline V gene (reference sequence). The CDR3 totals 15 residues. V gave up 3 bases and J gave up 4 bases, with 15 bases separating them.

The chain employs TRBV20-1 and TRBJ2-3, with 9 bases identical to TRBD2. The CDR3 extends over 16 amino acids. V dropped 3 bases and J dropped 3; count of bases not matched to a gene: 10. Germline-derived CDR1 and CDR2 are DFQATT and SNEGSKA (reference sequence). The CDR3 region is CSASRLAGLGTDTQYF. As DNA, the CDR3 is TGCAGTGCTAGTCGGCTAGCGGGATTAGGAACAGATACGCAGTATTTT.

The chain couples TRBV18 to TRBJ1-2; 10 nucleotides match TRBD1. The CDR3 sequence is 14 residues long. Germline assignment: CDR1 KGHSH and CDR2 LQKENI. The J segment lost 3 bases and the V segment lost 4 bases, leaving 2 bases of the junction unmatched. CDR3 residues: CASSRGQGDYGYTF. CDR3 in DNA: TGTGCCAGCTCACGTGGACAGGGGGACTATGGCTACACCTTC.

The rearrangement links TRBV28 to TRBJ2-1, with D unresolved. The germline V and J ends were trimmed by 2 bases and 7 bases, with 3 bases remaining between them. The CDR3 sequence is 11 residues long. Germline V gene sequence: CDR1 MDHEN, CDR2 SYDVKM. CDR3 bases: TGTGCCAGCAGTTTACGGAATGAGCAGTTCTTC. This gives the protein CASSLRNEQFF. Full variable domain (missing parts from reference TRBV28 and TRBJ2-1): DVKVTQSSRYLVKRTGEKVFLECVQDMDHENMFWYRQDPGLGLRLIYFSYDVKMKEKGDIPEGYSVSREKKERFSLILESASTNQTSMYLCASSLRNEQFFGPGTRLTVL.

The rearrangement links TRBV19 to TRBJ1-2; 8 bases agree with TRBD1. The V gene's germline CDR1 is LNHDA and CDR2 SQIVND (reference sequence). V shed 7 bases, J shed 4 bases, and the junction held 5 bases outside the gene matches. The CDR3 totals 13 residues. CDR3 protein: CASTDRESYGYTF. The CDR3 nucleotides are TGTGCCAGTACGGACAGGGAGAGCTATGGCTACACCTTC.

The V call is TRBV5-1, the J call TRBJ1-2; TRBD1 agrees at 7 bases. CDR1 is SGHRS, CDR2 YFSETQ, per germline. Unmatched junction bases numbered 9, after V lost 3 bases and J lost 4 bases. The length of the CDR3 is 15 residues. The CDR3 protein is CASSSDRPSVYGYTF. The CDR3 DNA sequence: TGCGCCAGCAGCTCGGACAGGCCTAGCGTCTATGGCTACACCTTC. The whole variable domain, remainder taken from reference TRBV5-1 and TRBJ1-2, is KAGVTQTPRYLIKTRGQQVTLSCSPISGHRSVSWYQQTPGQGLQFLFEYFSETQRNKGNFPGRFSGRQFSNSRSEMNVSTLELGDSALYLCASSSDRPSVYGYTFGSGTRLTVV.